The text below deals with one T cell receptor (beta chain). V was clipped by 0 bases and J by 5 bases, with 17 bases between them. The CDR3 has 17 amino acids. Germline CDR1 is SGHVS and CDR2 is FNYEAQ. The sample originates from a study of CD8 T cells in Susac syndrome. Reverse transcription of roughly 0.5 to 1 ug RNA was performed with random hexamers. Coverage of TCR beta CDR3 amplification by immunoSEQ multiplex PCR extended to 54 Vbeta and 13 Jbeta. TCRdb re-called the immunoSEQ multiplex PCR reads through MiXCR, storing one row per CDR3 protein. The sample has around 110,000 distinct CDR3 sequences, nearly 96% seen once; the top ten hold 0.13% to 0.15%. TCR beta was sequenced from blood CD8+ and CD4+ T cells.

This receptor was obtained from a human donor with Susac syndrome. The genes are TRBV7-6 and TRBJ2-1; D is possibly TRBD2 (6 bases). The sequencing sample was made of CD4+ T cells from PBMCs. The CDR3 DNA reads TGTGCCAGCAGCTTAGCGCTGGCGGGAAGGTCCCACAATGAGCAGTTCTTC. This translates into CASSLALAGRSHNEQFF.